These 27 T cell receptor beta chains share one sample of origin, sequenced in a study of cytomegalovirus exposure and HLA in healthy donors. PCR involved 60 Vbeta and 13 Jbeta primers. Clones were read by immunoSEQ multiplex PCR, and TCRdb kept only the in-frame ones, dropping some. The profile shows about 130,000 clones, about 84% of them singletons. The sample comprised PBMCs. These receptors came from a man aged 35-49 years in good health and CMV-seronegative.

This chain links TRBV19 with TRBJ1-2; 7 bases match TRBD1. This CDR3 spans 15 amino acids. Looked up from germline, CDR1 is LNHDA and CDR2 is SQIVND (reference sequence). Trimming took 2 bases from V and 2 from J; bases not matched to a gene: 5. The DNA for the CDR3 is TGTGCCAGTAGTATAAACATAGGGGGCAACTATGGCTACACCTTC. The encoded protein is CASSINIGGNYGYTF. Filled out from reference TRBV19 and TRBJ1-2, the complete variable domain reads DGGITQSPKYLFRKEGQNVTLSCEQNLNHDAMYWYRQDPGQGLRLIYYSQIVNDFQKGDIAEGYSVSREKKESFPLTVTSAQKNPTAFYLCASSINIGGNYGYTFGSGTRLTVV.

The V and J genes are TRBV6-1 and TRBJ1-3; no definite D call. V lost 8 bases, J lost 1 base, and 9 bases lay in between. This CDR3 comprises 13 residues. Germline CDR1 and CDR2: MNHNS and SASEGT. The DNA for the CDR3 is TGTGCCAGCGCTATGCTGTCTGGAAACACCATATATTTT. Protein product: CASAMLSGNTIYF.

This clone was seen just once. This chain joins TRBV7-2 and TRBJ2-5; 8 positions agree with TRBD1. Matching the DNA end better, TRBJ2-7 makes the J call doubtful. Germline CDR1 reads SGHTA; CDR2 reads FQGNSA. The CDR3 contains 14 residues. The CDR3 loop is CASSSTGGAYEQYF. CDR3 DNA sequence: TGTGCCAGCAGCAGTACAGGGGGAGCCTACGAGCAGTACTTC.

J is TRBJ2-2 and V is TRBV7-9; maybe TRBD1 (6 bases). Germline CDR1 is SEHNR and CDR2 is FQNEAQ (reference sequence). V lost 5 bases to trimming and J lost 3 bases, with 13 bases between them. This CDR3 comprises 15 residues. CDR3 DNA: TGTGCCAGCAGCCTGCGACAGGCCCACACCGGGGAGCTGTTTTTT. Translation: CASSLRQAHTGELFF.

The V gene is TRBV5-4, the J gene TRBJ2-7, with D unresolved. The V and J ends lost 0 bases and 6 bases respectively, with 10 bases between them. CDR3 length: 13 residues. Germline-derived CDR1 and CDR2 are SGHNT and YYREEE (reference sequence). CDR3 loop: CASSLDIAREQYF. For the CDR3, the DNA is TGTGCCAGCAGCTTGGACATAGCCCGCGAGCAGTACTTC.

As for this clone: Compared with germline, one end of the junction differs, possibly owing to a read error. The genes are TRBV7-9 and TRBJ2-7, with 9 bases that match TRBD1. The germline V gene has CDR1 SEHNR and CDR2 FQNEAQ (reference sequence). The CDR3 extends over 15 amino acids. The CDR3 reads CSSSVGTGLSYEQYF. The CDR3 DNA reads as TGTTCCAGCAGCGTAGGGACAGGGTTATCTTACGAGCAGTACTTC.

CDR3 region: CASSRRSSQETQYF. The CDR3 nucleotides read TGTGCCAGCAGTCGAAGGAGTTCCCAAGAGACCCAGTACTTC. The rearrangement links TRBV6-1 to TRBJ2-5; D unclear. The CDR3 contains 14 residues. Trimming took 5 bases from V and 1 from J, leaving 11 bases between them. Germline V CDR1 and CDR2: MNHNS, SASEGT.

The count of this clone is one. The V gene is TRBV5-6, the J gene TRBJ2-1; D remains unclear. Germline V gene sequence: CDR1 SGHDT, CDR2 YYEEEE. V lost 2 bases, J lost 5 bases, and 5 bases lay in between. There are 12 residues in the CDR3. CDR3 DNA sequence: TGTGCCAGCAGCTTCACTCACAATGAGCAGTTCTTC. Translated: CASSFTHNEQFF.

The V call is TRBV29-1, the J call TRBJ2-7; 7 nucleotides agree with TRBD2. V shed 4 bases and J 1 base; nucleotides not matched to a gene: 1. The CDR3 spans 12 residues. Germline V gene sequence: CDR1 SQVTM, CDR2 ANQGSEA. In nucleotides, the CDR3 is TGCAGCGTTGGGGAGGGGTCCTACGAGCAGTACTTC. This gives the protein CSVGEGSYEQYF.

This chain uses TRBV4-2 with TRBJ1-1, with D possibly TRBD1 on 6 matching bases. The germline V gene has CDR1 LGHNA and CDR2 YNFKEQ. V was trimmed by 6 bases and J by 0 bases, leaving 11 bases between them. The CDR3 extends over 14 amino acids. CDR3 loop: CASRPDSLNTEAFF. The CDR3 bases are TGTGCCAGCAGACCGGACAGCCTGAACACTGAAGCTTTCTTT.

The rearrangement links TRBV27 to TRBJ2-2; 11 positions agree with TRBD1. The junction had 3 bases not matched to a gene; V was cut back by 3 bases and J by 3 bases. Germline V gene sequence: CDR1 MNHEY, CDR2 SMNVEV (reference sequence). There are 16 residues in the CDR3. Written as DNA, the CDR3 is TGTGCCAGCAGTTTTTTGGACAGGGGGCACACCGGGGAGCTGTTTTTT. It translates to CASSFLDRGHTGELFF.

The CDR3 is CASSPEPVLNTEAFF. CDR3 nucleotides: TGTGCCAGCAGCCCCGAACCGGTGCTGAACACTGAAGCTTTCTTT. The chain couples TRBV5-5 to TRBJ1-1; D is ambiguous. Trimming left V 4 bases short and J 0 bases short, with 13 bases between. The germline gives CDR1 SGHKS, CDR2 YYEKEE (reference sequence). The length of the CDR3 is 15 residues.

This rearrangement joins TRBV19 to TRBJ1-2; TRBD1 matches at 7 bases. Germline lookup yields CDR1 LNHDA and CDR2 SQIVND (reference sequence). CDR3 length: 13 residues. Trimming at V came to 5 bases and at J to 5 bases, leaving 5 bases not matched to a gene. The CDR3 here is CASSSAGGYGYTF. The CDR3 bases are TGTGCCAGTAGTTCGGCAGGGGGTTATGGCTACACCTTC.

The V and J genes are TRBV4-1 and TRBJ1-4; D unclear. There are 13 residues in the CDR3. Germline V gene data show CDR1 as MGHRA and CDR2 as YSYEKL. V gave up 0 bases and J gave up 8 bases, with 7 bases separating them. The CDR3: CASSQEYGEKLFF. For the CDR3, the DNA is TGCGCCAGCAGCCAAGAGTACGGGGAAAAACTGTTTTTT.

The gene calls are TRBV4-3 and TRBJ2-3; TRBD1 might be the D (6 bases). This CDR3 spans 15 amino acids. Germline CDR1 and CDR2: LGHNA and YSLEER. Deletions cut 4 bases from V and 10 bases from J, with 21 bases between. CDR3 sequence: CASSRTTDRQEAQYF. CDR3 nucleotides: TGCGCCAGCAGCCGAACTACGGACAGACAGGAGGCGCAGTATTTT.

The V gene is TRBV5-1, the J gene TRBJ2-5; D possibly corresponds to TRBD1 (6 bases). CDR1 and CDR2 from the germline V gene are SGHRS and YFSETQ. Deletions cut 0 bases from V and 0 bases from J, with 15 bases between. This CDR3 comprises 17 residues. CDR3 loop: CASSLALLGQYQETQYF. CDR3 DNA sequence: TGCGCCAGCAGCTTGGCCCTCCTTGGACAGTACCAAGAGACCCAGTACTTC.

V gene TRBV9 combines with J gene TRBJ2-5, with 9 nucleotides matching TRBD2. Looked up from germline, CDR1 is SGDLS and CDR2 is YYNGEE. V trimming: 4 bases; J trimming: 3 bases; junction bases outside the gene matches: 4. This CDR3 is built from 14 residues. The chain's CDR3 is CASSPSSGEETQYF. The CDR3, as DNA: TGTGCCAGCAGCCCTTCTAGCGGGGAAGAGACCCAGTACTTC.

The CDR3 spells CASSTQLNEQFF. CDR3 nucleotide sequence: TGTGCCAGCAGTACACAGCTCAATGAGCAGTTCTTC. The chain carries TRBV7-9 and TRBJ2-1, with D unresolved. The CDR3 is 12 amino acids. Germline CDR1 is SEHNR and CDR2 is FQNEAQ (reference sequence). With 6 bases removed from V and 6 bases from J, the gap between germline ends came to 9 bases.

The rearrangement uses TRBV6-5 and TRBJ2-1, with a weak D call TRBD2 (5 bases). Trimming cost V 0 bases and J 7 bases, with 13 bases left between them. This CDR3 is built from 15 residues. Per the germline V gene, CDR1 is MNHEY and CDR2 is SVGAGI. The CDR3 loop is CASSYSTTRGNEQFF. The DNA for the CDR3 is TGTGCCAGCAGTTACTCGACGACGAGAGGGAATGAGCAGTTCTTC.

The chain has TRBV18 and TRBJ1-1, with D tentatively TRBD1 (5 bases). The germline V gene encodes CDR1 KGHSH and CDR2 LQKENI. The CDR3 is 14 residues long. V was cut by 5 bases and J by 4 bases, with 14 bases left in between. This chain's CDR3 is CASSKSTETTEAFF. CDR3 coding DNA: TGTGCCAGCTCAAAATCGACAGAAACCACTGAAGCTTTCTTT.

This clone turned up a few times. This sequence joins TRBV5-4 and TRBJ1-1, with D perhaps matching TRBD1 (5 bases). This CDR3 has 14 residues. Between the trimmed V and J ends, which lost 5 bases and 0 bases, there was a span of 11 bases. Germline loops: CDR1 SGHNT, CDR2 YYREEE (reference sequence). The CDR3 DNA is TGTGCCAGCAGATCGACAGTTTTGAACACTGAAGCTTTCTTT. Translated: CASRSTVLNTEAFF.

V gene TRBV9 combines with J gene TRBJ2-5; a possible D gene is TRBD2 (7 bases). With 0 bases removed from V and 5 bases from J, the gap between germline ends came to 11 bases. This CDR3 is 14 amino acids long. The V gene's germline CDR1 is SGDLS and CDR2 YYNGEE. CDR3 sequence reads: CASSVGGRGETQYF. The CDR3 DNA follows: TGTGCCAGCAGCGTAGGAGGGAGGGGGGAGACCCAGTACTTC.

The J gene is TRBJ1-5, the V gene TRBV2; the D gene is possibly TRBD1 (5 bases). CDR1 and CDR2 from the germline V gene are SNHLY and FYNNEI. CDR3 size: 14 residues. Trimming removed 4 bases from V and 7 bases from J, with 14 bases in between. The CDR3: CASSGTTWGQPQHF. CDR3 DNA: TGTGCCAGCAGTGGGACGACCTGGGGCCAGCCCCAGCATTTT.

The V and J genes are TRBV18 and TRBJ2-1, with 16 bases that match TRBD2. J was trimmed by 7 bases and V by 3 bases; bases with no gene match: 15. CDR1 KGHSH and CDR2 LQKENI come from the germline V gene. The CDR3 runs 20 residues. The CDR3 spells CASSPKVPGTSGGALNEQFF. In DNA, the CDR3 is TGTGCCAGCTCACCGAAGGTCCCGGGGACTAGCGGGGGGGCCCTGAATGAGCAGTTCTTC. Based on the CDR3 plus reference TRBV18 and TRBJ2-1, the full variable domain is NAGVMQNPRHLVRRRGQEARLRCSPMKGHSHVYWYRQLPEEGLKFMVYLQKENIIDESGMPKERFSAEFPKEGPSILRIQQVVRGDSAAYFCASSPKVPGTSGGALNEQFFGPGTRLTVL.

This clone has only one observation. The CDR3 sequence is CASIGQLTGELFF. Written as DNA, the CDR3 is TGTGCCAGCATCGGACAGCTGACCGGGGAGCTGTTTTTT. The rearrangement joins TRBV27 to TRBJ2-2; TRBD1 is a possible D gene (6 bases). This CDR3 has 13 amino acids. V was shortened by 7 bases and J by 5 bases, with 11 bases between the two germline ends. Germline V CDR1 and CDR2: MNHEY, SMNVEV (reference sequence).

As to this clone: Germline is not matched at one junction end, which may reflect a read error. The sample contains more than one DNA sequence encoding this CDR3. CDR3 nucleotide sequence: TGTGCCAGTAGTGAAGCGCTTCTCAGGAATCAGCCCCAGCATTTT. This translates into CASSEALLRNQPQHF. V gene TRBV6-1 combines with J gene TRBJ1-5; D is unresolved. In germline, CDR1 is MNHNS, CDR2 SASEGT. The CDR3 loop spans 15 amino acids.

The genes are TRBV10-3 and TRBJ1-1, with D tentatively TRBD1 (5 bases). V lost 4 bases and J 0 bases, leaving 18 bases between the germline ends. Germline V gives CDR1 ENHRY, CDR2 SYGVKD. This CDR3 spans 17 amino acids. CDR3 DNA: TGTGCCATCAGTGGTCAACCCTTTGGGGGGGTGAACACTGAAGCTTTCTTT. It translates to CAISGQPFGGVNTEAFF.